The 2 T cell receptor beta chains presented below share a single source sample, sequenced in a study of glioma-infiltrating T cells. The iRepertoire nested amplicon-rescue multiplex PCR amplified TCR alpha and beta CDR3s from RNA. Using its own MiXCR run on the multiplex PCR reads, TCRdb lists one record per CDR3 protein. The sample has fewer than 200,000 distinct CDR3 sequences, around 40% seen once. The sample was glioma tissue, nonneoplastic brain tissue, or PBMCs (not recorded which). These receptors all stem from a human donor with low-grade glioma or glioblastoma, undergoing nonglioma brain surgery, or in good health (not recorded which).

The rearrangement uses TRBV20-1 and TRBJ2-5, with D perhaps matching TRBD1 or TRBD2 (6 bases each). V gave up 3 bases and J gave up 5 bases, with 22 bases separating them. CDR3 length: 16 amino acids. The germline V gene encodes CDR1 DFQATT and CDR2 SNEGSKA (reference sequence). This chain's CDR3 is CSARGIMEGVGETQYF. As DNA, the CDR3 is TGCAGTGCTAGGGGAATTATGGAGGGGGTAGGGGAGACCCAGTACTTC.

To note about this clonotype: A much larger clonotype is one base distant, so this may be a read error. The V gene is TRBV20-1, the J gene TRBJ2-1; 7 nucleotides align to TRBD2. The CDR3 loop spans 14 amino acids. Trimming removed 6 bases from V and 6 bases from J; junction bases left unmatched: 11. From germline, CDR1 is DFQATT and CDR2 SNEGSKA (reference sequence). CDR3 DNA: TGCAGTGCATTAAGAGGGAGGGGAAGCAATGAGCAGTTCTTC. Protein sequence: CSALRGRGSNEQFF.